This T cell receptor beta chain was documented in a study of CD8 T cells in ankylosing spondylitis. Researchers built TCR beta libraries using quantitative 5'-RACE with molecular barcodes. TCRdb re-analysed the 5' RACE reads in MiXCR, keeping a single row per CDR3 protein. The table records around 39,000 distinct CDR3 sequences, around an eighth of them present only once. The CDR3 loop spans 15 amino acids. Germline loops: CDR1 MRHNA, CDR2 SNTAGT. Losses at the gene ends were 3 bases for V and 0 bases for J; bases not matched to a gene: 0. This clonotype was seen repeatedly, ten times or more. Sequencing input: synovial fluid, either unsorted or a sorted T cell fraction (not recorded which). This receptor was identified in a male donor with ankylosing spondylitis. The chain employs TRBV6-4 and TRBJ2-1; 9 bases map to TRBD2. This chain's CDR3 is CASSEAGGSYNEQFF. The CDR3 DNA is TGTGCCAGCAGTGAAGCGGGGGGCTCCTACAATGAGCAGTTCTTC.